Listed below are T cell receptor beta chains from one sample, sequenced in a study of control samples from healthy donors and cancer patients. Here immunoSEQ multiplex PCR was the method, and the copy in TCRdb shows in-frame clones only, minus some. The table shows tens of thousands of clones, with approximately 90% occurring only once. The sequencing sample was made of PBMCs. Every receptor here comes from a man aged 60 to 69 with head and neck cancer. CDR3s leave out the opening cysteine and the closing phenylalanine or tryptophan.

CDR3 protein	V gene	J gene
SAGQGGEQY	TRBV20-1	TRBJ2-7
AWSRGREGNT	TRBV30	TRBJ1-2
ASSSVVGAGEQY	TRBV7-9	TRBJ2-7
ASRNRGYPTDTQY	TRBV5-1	TRBJ2-3
ASSRGPGTEAF	TRBV4-1	TRBJ1-1
ASRSRGLMNTEAF	TRBV19	TRBJ1-1
ASSQGTSNYEQY	TRBV6-6	TRBJ2-7
ASSLVGTTQETQY	TRBV7-2	TRBJ2-5
ASSVRETQY	TRBV2	TRBJ2-5
ASTPWGGEVQNTEAF	TRBV19	TRBJ1-1
ASSSGTEHGYT	TRBV5-1	TRBJ1-2
ASSLGAGGNEKLF	TRBV5-1	TRBJ1-4
ASSLFGVADTQY	TRBV11-2	TRBJ2-3
ASSTGNNEQF	TRBV5-1	TRBJ2-1
ASSRARSYEQY	TRBV18	TRBJ2-7
ASSAETGNSPLH	TRBV5-4	TRBJ1-6
ASSSAQGRLGETQY	TRBV6-2/TRBV6-3	TRBJ2-5
ASRGQGIEKLF	TRBV2	TRBJ1-4
ASSTEPQH	TRBV28	TRBJ1-5
ASSWAWGKGDIQY	TRBV5-6	TRBJ2-4
ASSLPGQGANEQF	TRBV5-1	TRBJ2-1
ASHPQSSGNTIY	TRBV19	TRBJ1-3
ASSDLSSTSQY	TRBV10-1	TRBJ2-3
ASSSDLRGEQLF	TRBV5-4	TRBJ1-4
ASSPRWGERGETQY	TRBV19	TRBJ2-5
ASSLQGNTGELF	TRBV7-2	TRBJ2-2
ASRPTGSYEQY	TRBV6-5	TRBJ2-7
ASSLSTGGVPYEQY	TRBV11-2	TRBJ2-7